These 11 T cell receptor beta chains originate from one sample sequenced in a study of T cells in localized non-small cell lung cancer. The table came from immunoSEQ multiplex PCR; TCRdb's copy has only in-frame clones and leaves some out. The profile shows 2,100 or so clones, 20% to 25% of them singletons. The sample in question was lung tumor tissue, obtained before any cancer treatment. The source of these receptors is a woman between 40 and 69 years old with stage I lung adenocarcinoma.

Only a few counts were recorded for this clone. V is TRBV18 and J is TRBJ1-4, with D uncertain. V lost 3 bases and J lost 0, with 8 bases in between. Per germline, CDR1 KGHSH and CDR2 LQKENI. The CDR3 totals 15 residues. CDR3 protein: CASSPPRATNEKLFF. In DNA form, the CDR3 reads TGTGCCAGCTCACCCCCGAGGGCAACTAATGAAAAACTGTTTTTT. The variable domain in full, completed from reference TRBV18 and TRBJ1-4, reads NAGVMQNPRHLVRRRGQEARLRCSPMKGHSHVYWYRQLPEEGLKFMVYLQKENIIDESGMPKERFSAEFPKEGPSILRIQQVVRGDSAAYFCASSPPRATNEKLFFGSGTQLSVL.

This clone counts as medium-sized (0.01 to 0.1%). V usage is TRBV6-1 and J usage is TRBJ1-2; possibly TRBD1 for D (5 bases). The V and J ends lost 1 base and 4 bases respectively, with 13 bases between them. CDR3 length: 15 amino acids. The germline gives CDR1 MNHNS, CDR2 SASEGT. DNA of the CDR3: TGTGCCAGCAGTGAAGTGCTTTCCAGGGTCTATGGCTACACCTTC. Protein: CASSEVLSRVYGYTF.

This clone was counted a few times. The chain carries TRBV2 and TRBJ2-3; D unresolved. The germline V gene encodes CDR1 SNHLY and CDR2 FYNNEI. Trimming removed 11 bases from V and 4 bases from J, with 19 bases in between. This CDR3 has 14 amino acids. In nucleotides, the CDR3 is TGTGCCCGCGTGGACCCCGGCGGTGCAGATACGCAGTATTTT. Protein sequence: CARVDPGGADTQYF.

This chain joins TRBV10-2 and TRBJ2-1; possible D gene TRBD2, 7 bases. Trimming shortened V by 3 bases and J by 7 bases, and 16 bases separated the two germline ends. Germline V gene data show CDR1 as WSHSY and CDR2 as SAAADI. The CDR3 spans 15 residues. The CDR3 protein is CASSDPGGARNEQFF. The CDR3 nucleotides are TGCGCCAGCAGTGACCCTGGGGGGGCTAGGAATGAGCAGTTCTTC.

The table lists this clone with a count of one. The V and J genes are TRBV19 and TRBJ2-6; D is unresolved. Germline lookup yields CDR1 LNHDA and CDR2 SQIVND (reference sequence). With 3 bases removed from V and 0 bases from J, the gap between germline ends came to 9 bases. This CDR3 has 16 residues. Here the CDR3 DNA reads TGTGCCAGTAGTATCCCCTTGAGCTCTGGGGCCAACGTCCTGACTTTC. Protein: CASSIPLSSGANVLTF.

The J gene is TRBJ2-3, the V gene TRBV5-1; 11 bases line up with TRBD1. Looked up from germline, CDR1 is SGHRS and CDR2 is YFSETQ. V dropped 0 bases and J dropped 5; count of bases not matched to a gene: 2. This CDR3 is built from 15 residues. DNA for the CDR3: TGCGCCAGCAGCTTGGCCGGGACAGGGGGAGATACGCAGTATTTT. Translated: CASSLAGTGGDTQYF.

The genes are TRBV6-8 and TRBJ1-2; 9 bases match TRBD1. The CDR3 is made up of 14 amino acids. Germline CDR1 and CDR2: MNHGY and SAAAGT. J was trimmed by 5 bases and V by 6 bases; bases with no gene match: 7. The CDR3 nucleotides read TGTGCCAGCAGCAAAGGGACAGGGAATTATGGCTACACCTTC. This codes for CASSKGTGNYGYTF.

In its sample, this clone was seen a few times. The chain employs TRBV9 and TRBJ2-2, with a possible D match to TRBD1 (5 bases). CDR3 length: 13 residues. The germline gives CDR1 SGDLS, CDR2 YYNGEE. Trimming stripped 3 bases from V and 8 bases from J, with 11 bases between. The CDR3 loop reads CASSGQSLGELFF. The CDR3 bases are TGTGCCAGCAGCGGACAGTCCCTAGGGGAGCTGTTTTTT.

The chain is built from TRBV11-3 and TRBJ2-3, with TRBD2 matching over 16 bases. V lost 4 bases and J lost 8; bases outside the gene matches: 3. Germline lookup yields CDR1 SGHNT and CDR2 YENEEA. This CDR3 is 15 amino acids long. The CDR3 nucleotides read TGTGCCAGCAGCTCGGGACTAGCGGGGGGGCCTACGCAGTATTTT. It translates to CASSSGLAGGPTQYF.

CDR3 sequence: CASSEDRSYEQYF. The CDR3 DNA reads TGTGCCAGCTCAGAGGACAGGTCCTACGAGCAGTACTTC. This chain connects TRBV18 to TRBJ2-7, with 7 bases matching TRBD1. Germline V gene data show CDR1 as KGHSH and CDR2 as LQKENI. This CDR3 is built from 13 residues. The V segment lost 5 bases and the J segment 1 base; nucleotides outside the gene matches: 2.

The J gene is TRBJ1-2, the V gene TRBV11-3; no reliable D call. From germline, CDR1 is SGHNT and CDR2 YENEEA. This CDR3 comprises 16 residues. V shed 1 base and J shed 0 bases, with 12 bases lying between them. The CDR3 DNA reads TGTGCCAGCAGCTTAGGGGTGCCACAAACTAACTATGGCTACACCTTC. Residues: CASSLGVPQTNYGYTF.